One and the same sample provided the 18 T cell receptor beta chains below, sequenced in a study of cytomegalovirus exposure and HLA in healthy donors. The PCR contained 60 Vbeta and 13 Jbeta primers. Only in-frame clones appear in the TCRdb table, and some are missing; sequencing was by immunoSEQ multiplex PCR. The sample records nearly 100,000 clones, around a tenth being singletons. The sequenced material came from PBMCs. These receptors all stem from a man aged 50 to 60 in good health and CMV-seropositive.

CDR3 sequence (DNA): TGTGCCAGCAGTTTACTAGGAGGGAACACTGAAGCTTTCTTT. This gives the protein CASSLLGGNTEAFF. The V gene is TRBV7-2, the J gene TRBJ1-1; D is uncertain. With 6 bases removed from V and 1 base from J, the gap between germline ends came to 12 bases. CDR1 is SGHTA and CDR2 is FQGNSA in the germline V gene. The CDR3 has 14 amino acids.

The CDR3 reads CASSRRGTGGPSGANVLTF. The DNA of the CDR3 is TGCGCCAGCAGTCGAAGAGGGACAGGGGGTCCCTCTGGGGCCAACGTCCTGACTTTC. The V and J genes are TRBV23-1 and TRBJ2-6; 11 bases align to TRBD1. TRBV23-1 is an ORF, and what it does is uncertain. The CDR3 sequence is 19 residues long. V lost 4 bases, J lost 0 bases, and 8 bases stayed unmatched.

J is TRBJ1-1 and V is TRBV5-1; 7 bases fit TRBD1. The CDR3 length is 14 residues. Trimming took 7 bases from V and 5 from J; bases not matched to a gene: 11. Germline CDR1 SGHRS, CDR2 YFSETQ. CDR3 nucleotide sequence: TGCGCCAGCGGATCCACAGGGGTTGGGACTGAAGCTTTCTTT. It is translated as CASGSTGVGTEAFF.

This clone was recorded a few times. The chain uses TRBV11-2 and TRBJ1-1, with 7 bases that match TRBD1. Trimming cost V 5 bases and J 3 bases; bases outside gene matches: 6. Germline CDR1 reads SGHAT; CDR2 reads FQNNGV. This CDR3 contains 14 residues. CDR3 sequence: CASSPGGRDTEAFF. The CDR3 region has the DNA TGTGCCAGCAGCCCAGGGGGGCGGGACACTGAAGCTTTCTTT.

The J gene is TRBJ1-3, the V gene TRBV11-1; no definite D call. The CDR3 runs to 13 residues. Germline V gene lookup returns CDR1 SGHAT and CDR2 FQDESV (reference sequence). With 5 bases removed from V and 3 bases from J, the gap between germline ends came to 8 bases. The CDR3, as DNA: TGTGCCAGCAGCCTCGGGAATGGAAACACCATATATTTT. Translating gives CASSLGNGNTIYF.

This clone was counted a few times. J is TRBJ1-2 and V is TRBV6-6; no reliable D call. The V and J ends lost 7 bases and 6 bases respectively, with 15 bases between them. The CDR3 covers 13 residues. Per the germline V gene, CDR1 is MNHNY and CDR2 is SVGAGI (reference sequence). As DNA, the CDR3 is TGTGCCAGCACCACAGACAACGGCAATGGCTACACCTTC. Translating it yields CASTTDNGNGYTF.

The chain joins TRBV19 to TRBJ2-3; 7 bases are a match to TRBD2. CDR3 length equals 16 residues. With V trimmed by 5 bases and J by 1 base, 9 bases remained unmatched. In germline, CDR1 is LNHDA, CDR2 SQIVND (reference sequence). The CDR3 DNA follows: TGTGCCAGTAGTCTCTCGGGGGAGGGAGGCACAGATACGCAGTATTTT. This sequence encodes CASSLSGEGGTDTQYF. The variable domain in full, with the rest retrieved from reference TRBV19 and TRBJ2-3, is DGGITQSPKYLFRKEGQNVTLSCEQNLNHDAMYWYRQDPGQGLRLIYYSQIVNDFQKGDIAEGYSVSREKKESFPLTVTSAQKNPTAFYLCASSLSGEGGTDTQYFGPGTRLTVL.

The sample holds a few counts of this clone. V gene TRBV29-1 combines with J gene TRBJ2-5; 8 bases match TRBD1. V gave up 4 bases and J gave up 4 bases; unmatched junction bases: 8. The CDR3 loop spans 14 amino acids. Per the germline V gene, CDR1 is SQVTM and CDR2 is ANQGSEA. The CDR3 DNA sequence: TGCAGCGTTGCTCTTACAGGGGGAAGAGAGACCCAGTACTTC. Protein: CSVALTGGRETQYF.

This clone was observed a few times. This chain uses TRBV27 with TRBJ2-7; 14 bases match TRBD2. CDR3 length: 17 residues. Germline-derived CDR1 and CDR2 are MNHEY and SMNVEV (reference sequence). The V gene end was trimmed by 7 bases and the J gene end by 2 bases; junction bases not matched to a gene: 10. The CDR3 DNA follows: TGTGCCAGCATCGAGGCGTGGACTAGCGGGAGGACCTACGAGCAGTACTTC. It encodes CASIEAWTSGRTYEQYF.

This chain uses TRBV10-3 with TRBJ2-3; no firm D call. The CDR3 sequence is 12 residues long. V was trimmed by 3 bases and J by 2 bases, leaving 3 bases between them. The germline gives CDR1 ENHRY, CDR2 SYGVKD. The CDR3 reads CAISEYTDTQYF. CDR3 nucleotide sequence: TGTGCCATCAGTGAATACACAGATACGCAGTATTTT.

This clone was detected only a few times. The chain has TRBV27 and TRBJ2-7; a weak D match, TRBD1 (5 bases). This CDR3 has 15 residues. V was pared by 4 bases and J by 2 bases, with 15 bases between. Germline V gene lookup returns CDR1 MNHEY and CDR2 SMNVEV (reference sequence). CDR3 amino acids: CASSYRSGFAYEQYF. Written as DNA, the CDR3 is TGTGCCAGCAGTTACAGGTCAGGGTTTGCCTACGAGCAGTACTTC.

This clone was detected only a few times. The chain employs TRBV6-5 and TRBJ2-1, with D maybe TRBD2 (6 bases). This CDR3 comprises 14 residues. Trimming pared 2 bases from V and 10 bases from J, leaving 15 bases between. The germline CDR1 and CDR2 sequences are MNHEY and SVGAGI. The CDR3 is CASSYMAGSKEQFF. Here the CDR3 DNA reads TGTGCCAGCAGTTACATGGCGGGAAGTAAGGAGCAGTTCTTC.

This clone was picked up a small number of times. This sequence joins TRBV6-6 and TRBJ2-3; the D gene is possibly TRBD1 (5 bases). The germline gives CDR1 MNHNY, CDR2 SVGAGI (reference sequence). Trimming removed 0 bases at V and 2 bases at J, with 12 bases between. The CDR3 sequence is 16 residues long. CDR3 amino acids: CASSYSDKPTTDTQYF. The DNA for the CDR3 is TGTGCCAGCAGTTACTCGGACAAGCCAACCACAGATACGCAGTATTTT.

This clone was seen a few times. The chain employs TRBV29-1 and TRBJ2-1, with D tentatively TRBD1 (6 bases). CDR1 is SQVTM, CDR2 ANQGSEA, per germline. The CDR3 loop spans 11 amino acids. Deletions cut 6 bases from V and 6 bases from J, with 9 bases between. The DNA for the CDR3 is TGCAGCGTCCGGACAGTCAATGAGCAGTTCTTC. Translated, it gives CSVRTVNEQFF.

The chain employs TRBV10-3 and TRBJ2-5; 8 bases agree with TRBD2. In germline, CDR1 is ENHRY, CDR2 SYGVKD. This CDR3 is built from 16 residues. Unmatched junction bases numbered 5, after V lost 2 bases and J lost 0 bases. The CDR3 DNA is TGTGCCATCAGTGAGGGACCCGGGAGGGACCAAGAGACCCAGTACTTC. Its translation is CAISEGPGRDQETQYF.

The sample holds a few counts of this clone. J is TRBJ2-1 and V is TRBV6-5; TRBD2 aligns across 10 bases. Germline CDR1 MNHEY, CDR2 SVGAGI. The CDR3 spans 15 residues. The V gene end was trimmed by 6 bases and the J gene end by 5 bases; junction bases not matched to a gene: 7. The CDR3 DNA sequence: TGTGCCAGCAGCGATCGGACTAGCGGCCACAATGAGCAGTTCTTC. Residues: CASSDRTSGHNEQFF.

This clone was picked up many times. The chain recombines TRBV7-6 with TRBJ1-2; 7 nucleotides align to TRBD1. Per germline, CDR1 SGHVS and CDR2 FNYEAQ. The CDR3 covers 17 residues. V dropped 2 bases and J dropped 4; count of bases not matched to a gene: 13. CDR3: CASSLLGQADSSYGYTF. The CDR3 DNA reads TGTGCCAGCAGCTTATTAGGACAGGCAGATTCTAGCTATGGCTACACCTTC.

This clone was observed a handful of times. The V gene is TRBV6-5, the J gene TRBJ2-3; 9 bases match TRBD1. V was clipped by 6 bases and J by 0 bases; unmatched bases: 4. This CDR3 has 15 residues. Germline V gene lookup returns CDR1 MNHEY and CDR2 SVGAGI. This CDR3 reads CASRSGTGSTDTQYF. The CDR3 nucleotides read TGTGCCAGCAGGTCCGGGACAGGGAGCACAGATACGCAGTATTTT.